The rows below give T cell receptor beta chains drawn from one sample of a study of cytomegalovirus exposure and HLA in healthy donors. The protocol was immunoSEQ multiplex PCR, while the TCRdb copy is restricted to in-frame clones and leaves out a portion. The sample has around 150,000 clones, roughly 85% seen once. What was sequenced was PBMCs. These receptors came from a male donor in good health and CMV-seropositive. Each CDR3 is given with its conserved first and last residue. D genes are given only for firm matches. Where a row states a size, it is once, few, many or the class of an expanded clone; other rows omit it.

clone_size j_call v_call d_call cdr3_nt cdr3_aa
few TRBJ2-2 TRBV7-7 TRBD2 TGTGCCAGCAGCGGGTCTTTAGCGGGGCGGAGCGGGGAGCTGTTTTTT CASSGSLAGRSGELFF
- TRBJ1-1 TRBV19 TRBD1 TGTGCCAGTAGTATCGACAGGGCGCAAAACACTGAAGCTTTCTTT CASSIDRAQNTEAFF
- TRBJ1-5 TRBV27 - TGTGCCAGCAGAACCCAGGGTGGCAATCAGCCCCAGCATTTT CASRTQGGNQPQHF
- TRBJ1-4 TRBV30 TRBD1 TGTGCCTTTTCCGGGACAGGGGAAGAAAAACTGTTTTTT CAFSGTGEEKLFF
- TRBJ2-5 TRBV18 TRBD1 TGTGCCAGCTCACCACCTCCGGGACAGCCTCAAGAGACCCAGTACTTC CASSPPPGQPQETQYF
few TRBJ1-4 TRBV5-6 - TGTGCCAGCAGCTTAAAGGGGACTAATGAAAAACTGTTTTTT CASSLKGTNEKLFF
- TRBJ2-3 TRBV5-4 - TGTGCCAGCAGCAGGGCGGGTAGCACAGATACGCAGTATTTT CASSRAGSTDTQYF
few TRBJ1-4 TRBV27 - TGTGCCAGCAGTTTAAAACAGGAAGGAGAAAAACTGTTTTTT CASSLKQEGEKLFF
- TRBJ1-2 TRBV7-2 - TGTGCCAGCAGGCGGGGGGGAACCGTCTATGGCTACACCTTC CASRRGGTVYGYTF
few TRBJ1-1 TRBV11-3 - TGTGCCAGCAGCCCCGAAGGGGGAAACACTGAAGCTTTCTTT CASSPEGGNTEAFF
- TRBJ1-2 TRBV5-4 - TGTGCCAGCAGCTTAATTACAGACCCAGGCTACACCTTC CASSLITDPGYTF
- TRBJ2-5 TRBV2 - TGTGCCAGCAGTGAAGGCGGGGTTCCTCGACAAGAGACCCAGTACTTC CASSEGGVPRQETQYF
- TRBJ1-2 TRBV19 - TGTGCCAGTAGGCGCGGGGTGGTTGGCTATGGCTACACCTTC CASRRGVVGYGYTF
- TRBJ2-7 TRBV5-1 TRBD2 TGCGCCAGCAGCTTGAGGAGGCTAGCGGGTTTCGAGCAGTACTTC CASSLRRLAGFEQYF
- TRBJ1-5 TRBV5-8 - TGTGCCAGCAGCTTGGAAGGACAGAGGAATCAGCCCCAGCATTTT CASSLEGQRNQPQHF
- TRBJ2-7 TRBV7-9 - TGTGCCAGCAGCTCGACGGTCACAGCCTACGAGCAGTACTTC CASSSTVTAYEQYF
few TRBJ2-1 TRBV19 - TGTGCCAGTAGTATAAACTTCTTTAATGAGCAGTTCTTC CASSINFFNEQFF
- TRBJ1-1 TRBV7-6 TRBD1 TGTGCCAGCAGCTTAGTTTCTGACAGGGGAGCGGCGGCTTTCTTT CASSLVSDRGAAAFF
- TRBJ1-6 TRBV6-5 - TGTGCCAGCAGTCACGACAGGCCTAATAATTCACCCCTCCACTTT CASSHDRPNNSPLHF
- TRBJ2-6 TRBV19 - TGTGCCAGTAGCGACCTAGCGGTCCTGACTTTC CASSDLAVLTF
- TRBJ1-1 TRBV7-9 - TGTGCCAGCAGCTTCTCGGACAGAACCAACACTGAAGCTTTCTTT CASSFSDRTNTEAFF
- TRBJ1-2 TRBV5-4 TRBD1 TGTGCCAGCAGCCCTCTCGGACAGGACTATGGCTACACCTTC CASSPLGQDYGYTF
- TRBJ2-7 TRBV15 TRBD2 TGTGCCACCAGCATCCCTAGGGCTAGCGGAGACTCCTACGAGCAGTACTTC CATSIPRASGDSYEQYF
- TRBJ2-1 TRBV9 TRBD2 TGTGCCAGCAGCGTAGCCCCGACTAGCGGGAGGCTCGATGAGCAGTTCTTC CASSVAPTSGRLDEQFF
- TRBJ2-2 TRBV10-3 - TGTGCCACCCCCCCAGGGAACACCGGGGAGCTGTTTTTT CATPPGNTGELFF
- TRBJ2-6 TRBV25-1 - TGTGCCAGCAATGGAGTCGTCAGCTCTGGGGCCAACGGCCTGACTTTC CASNGVVSSGANGLTF
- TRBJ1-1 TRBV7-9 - TGTGCCAGCAACGTGGGCATGAACACTGAAGCTTTCTTT CASNVGMNTEAFF
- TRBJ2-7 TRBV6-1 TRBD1 TGTGCCAGCAGCCCACAGGGGGCGTTCATCTACGAGCAGTACTTC CASSPQGAFIYEQYF
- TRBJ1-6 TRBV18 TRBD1 TGTGCCAGCTCAATCGGACAGGGAGGAAATTCACCCCTCCACTTT CASSIGQGGNSPLHF
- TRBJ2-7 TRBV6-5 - TGTGCCAGCAGACCCCCCGGGGGATCCGGCGAGCAGTACTTC CASRPPGGSGEQYF
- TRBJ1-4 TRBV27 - TGTGCCAGCAGTTTTACCGGGATCGGAGGGGAAAAACTGTTTTTT CASSFTGIGGEKLFF
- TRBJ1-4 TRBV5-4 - TGTGCCAGCAGCGGCGGCCCACAGGCCAACAATGAAAAACTGTTTTTT CASSGGPQANNEKLFF
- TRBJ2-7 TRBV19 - TGTGCCAGTAGTGCGGGGACAGTAAACGAGCAGTACTTC CASSAGTVNEQYF
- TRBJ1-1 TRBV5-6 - TGTGCCAGCAGCTTCGCAGGGCCGAACACTGAAGCTTTCTTT CASSFAGPNTEAFF
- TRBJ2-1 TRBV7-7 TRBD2 TGTGCCAGCAGCCCTTCGGGAGGGAGTTACAATGAGCAGTTCTTC CASSPSGGSYNEQFF
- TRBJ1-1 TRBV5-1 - TGCGCCAGCAGCGGCGGGACGGGGAACACTGAAGCTTTCTTT CASSGGTGNTEAFF
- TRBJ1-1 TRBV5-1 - TGCGCCAGCAGCTTGGCCTCACAGGCCACTGAAGCTTTCTTT CASSLASQATEAFF
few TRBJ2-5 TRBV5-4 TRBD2 TGTGCCAGCAGCTTTAGGACTAGCGGGGGAGAGACCCAGTACTTC CASSFRTSGGETQYF
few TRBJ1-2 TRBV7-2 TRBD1 TGTGCCAGCAGAGGAAAAGGACAGGCTTTCTATGGCTACACCTTC CASRGKGQAFYGYTF
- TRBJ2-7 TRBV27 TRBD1 TGTGCCAGCAGTTTGGGAGGACAGGGGACCGAGCAGTACTTC CASSLGGQGTEQYF
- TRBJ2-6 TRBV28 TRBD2 TGTGCCACCGGGACTAGCGGATTCTCTGGGGCCAACGTCCTGACTTTC CATGTSGFSGANVLTF
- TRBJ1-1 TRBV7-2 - TGTGCCAGCAGCCAAGGGGTGTGGGCGTTGGTGAACACTGAAGCTTTCTTT CASSQGVWALVNTEAFF
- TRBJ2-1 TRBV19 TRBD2 TGTGCCAGTAGTATAGCCGGGACTAGCGGGGGGGCGGCGTTCTTC CASSIAGTSGGAAFF
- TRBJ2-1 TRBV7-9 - TGTGCCAGCGGCAGCGTGACGGAGCAGTTCTTC CASGSVTEQFF
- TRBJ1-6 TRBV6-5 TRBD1 TGTGCCAGCAGTTACGATGGGACAGAGAATTCACCCCTCCACTTT CASSYDGTENSPLHF
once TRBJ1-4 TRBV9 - TGTGCCAGCAGCGTAGGGGTTCGAGGTAATGAAAAACTGTTTTTT CASSVGVRGNEKLFF
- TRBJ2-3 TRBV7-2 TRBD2 TGTGCCAGCAGCCCCCGGGGTAGCGGGAGGGTTGCAGATACGCAGTATTTT CASSPRGSGRVADTQYF
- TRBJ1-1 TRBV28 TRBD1 TGTGCCAGCAGTTTATACGACAGGGAGAGCACTGAAGCTTTCTTT CASSLYDRESTEAFF